This T cell receptor beta chain emerged from a study of blood T cells in healthy people across ages. Germline CDR1 and CDR2: SGHVS and FQNEAQ. Trimming took off 5 bases at V and 2 bases at J, with 12 bases between the two ends. This CDR3 comprises 15 residues. This clonotype was counted only a few times. With a J-beta primer mix and a sample-barcoded 5' primer, a second PCR ran roughly 6 to 12 cycles. Each CDR3 protein is one row after TCRdb ran MiXCR on the 5' RACE reads. The sample includes some 1,000,000 distinct CDR3 sequences, under 30% seen only once; the top ten take approximately 0.75%. The sample also formed part of further work on T cells of mothers and their children. According to that study: The authors used all extracted RNA for cDNA synthesis, at roughly 1.5 ug per 15 ul. Biologically related mothers and children overlapped slightly more than unrelated pairs, a non-significant difference.

Input material: blood. This chain joins TRBV7-8 and TRBJ1-4; TRBD1 might be the D (5 bases). The TCR sequence derives from a girl aged 2-15 years in good health. In DNA form, the CDR3 reads TGTGCCAGCAGCCTAAGAGAGGGGACTAATGAAAAACTGTTTTTT. It translates to CASSLREGTNEKLFF.